This T cell receptor (beta chain) was observed in a study of blood T cells in healthy people across ages. Findings of the study overall: Whereas aged donors had fewer naive CD4+ cells, long-lived donors had more of them and higher diversity. With age, beta diversity per million T cells declined roughly linearly, significantly by about 37.

V was cut by 3 bases and J by 3 bases, with 14 bases left in between. The CDR3 contains 15 residues. CDR1 MNHEY and CDR2 SMNVEV come from the germline V gene (reference sequence). About this clonotype: Its target is unknown.

Primed by a sample-barcoded 5' primer and a J-beta primer mix, a second PCR proceeded for about 7 to 11 cycles. MiXCR, run by TCRdb on the 5' RACE reads, gives a single entry per CDR3 protein. This table holds around 1,000,000 distinct CDR3 sequences, approximately 26% found once. These same data were also listed under a study on T cells of mothers and their children.

Sample: blood. This chain uses TRBV27 with TRBJ2-5, with D unclear. The clonotype originates from a girl aged 2-9 years in good health. The CDR3 sequence is CASSLSGLGKETQYF. As DNA, the CDR3 is TGTGCCAGCAGTTTGTCCGGTCTGGGGAAAGAGACCCAGTACTTC.